This T cell receptor (beta chain) was retrieved from a study of vaccination effects on CD4 cells after COVID-19. Clones were sequenced by immunoSEQ multiplex PCR, and TCRdb holds only the in-frame ones, with some missing. The sample shows over 25,000 clones, 80% of them seen only once. Looked up from germline, CDR1 is SGDLS and CDR2 is YYNGEE. This CDR3 comprises 15 residues. Trimming removed 0 bases from V and 7 bases from J, with 11 bases in between. After expansion with viral peptide pools in the ViraFEST assay, antigen-specific CD4+ T cells were sequenced. The authors isolated CD4+ T cells after more than eight days of culture. Either the mRNA-1273 or the BNT162b2 vaccine was given to participants as two doses. Concerning this clone itself: Its antigen is unidentified.

The chain uses TRBV9 and TRBJ1-6; possible D gene TRBD1, 5 bases. This material consisted of CD4+ T cells from PBMCs cultured with SARS-CoV-2 spike peptides, taken after COVID-19 vaccination. The clonotype originates from a human donor who received a COVID-19 vaccine. Some clones in this sample may be carry-over from other donors' samples. For the CDR3, the DNA is TGTGCCAGCAGCGTAGGGAACAGGCACAATTCACCCCTCCACTTT. This translates into CASSVGNRHNSPLHF.